This T cell receptor beta chain was captured by sequencing in a study of vaccination and CD4 T cells after COVID-19 (dated by TCRdb to 2021 to 2024). Regarding the research as a whole: Convalescent patients had a positive SARS-CoV-2 result on nasal swab PCR, and of these patients, nine had mild disease and one had severe disease. In the convalescent cohort there were six males and four females, among whom were two Hispanic individuals, seven Caucasians, two Asians and one multiracial person. Participants got two doses of the Pfizer-BioNTech BNT162b2 vaccine (n=8) or two doses of the Moderna mRNA-1273 vaccine (n=2). Post-COVID blood samples from convalescent patients were collected a median of around 110 days after diagnosis, with a range of roughly 30 to 161 days. Post-vaccine blood samples were taken a median of roughly 72 days after the second vaccine dose, with a range of roughly 13 to 250 days. Overlapping spike peptide pools from SARS-CoV-2 and from the common cold coronaviruses HCoV-NL63, HCoV-OC43 and HCoV-229E were used as culture stimuli. In control cultures, a CEFX viral epitope pool was used as positive control, an HIV-1 Nef peptide pool was used as negative control, or no peptide was added. In 10 COVID-19 convalescent patients and a few infection-naive healthy vaccine recipients, researchers compared the spike-specific CD4+ TCR repertoire from before mRNA vaccination with the repertoire from after. The full study reports these points: Among convalescent patients, a median around 86% of the SARS-CoV-2-reactive clones seen after vaccination appeared only after vaccination, which suggests priming specific to the vaccine. Nearly all vaccine-specific clones in convalescent patients (304 of 307) were mono-reactive for SARS-CoV-2 spike rather than cross-reactive with common cold coronaviruses. The number of convalescent patients in the study was relatively small, and the study did not examine early timepoints following natural infection. An increase in the median number of SARS-CoV-2-reactive clonotypes from roughly 20 after infection to 38 after vaccination was observed, but the change was not found to be significant.

The germline V gene provides CDR1 SGHRS and CDR2 YFSETQ. The CDR3 holds 16 amino acids from the cysteine to the phenylalanine. Just the 48-base CDR3 DNA is kept, in frame starting at base 1. Deletion took 4 bases off V and 1 base off J, with a span of 16 bases between the germline ends. With regard to this clonotype: It lacks a known antigen. Base-call qualities are not available, and no considerably larger clone is one nucleotide away.

To prepare the library, PCR was applied. TCR sequencing of DNA from cultured CD4+ T cells used the Oncomine TCR Beta short-read assay at the Johns Hopkins FTIC core. The QIAamp micro DNA kit was used to extract genomic DNA from the cultured CD4+ T cells. Oncomine TCR Beta libraries made from cultured CD4+ T cells were pooled using unique dual indexes and sequenced on an Illumina iSeq 100. As for the original processing: Non-productive sequences were removed, and CDR3s not starting with C, not ending with F or W, or shorter than 7 amino acids were discarded. Antigen-specific clonotypes were identified using the MANAFEST web application through comparison of peptide-stimulated wells with reference and other culture wells. An FDR below 0.05, an odds ratio above 5, and a productive frequency above 0.1% in at least two of three replicate wells were required for clones to be considered positive. A clonotype was classed as cross-reactive if the clonotype showed significant expansion both in SARS-CoV-2 spike wells and in at least one common cold coronavirus spike condition. Similarity between CDR3 sequences was evaluated in R version 3.6.1 using Levenshtein distances (stringdist) and unrooted phylogenetic trees (ape). TCRdb reanalyzed the raw reads on its own, using fastp at Q25 for trimming and MiXCR for clone calling, and kept in-frame beta chains. Under each unique CDR3 protein, matching rows form one entry showing the most common genes and DNA. TCRdb, not the original authors, processed these V and J calls. The sample records about 4,100 distinct CDR3 sequences, roughly 20% of which are singletons. The ten biggest clones cover 20% to 25% of the sample.

The treatment or condition label corresponds to: roughly 10-day PBMC culture with coronavirus spike peptide pools or control peptides (ViraFEST assay). The ViraFEST assay, used in the study, expanded antigen-specific T cells with peptide pools and then identified the expanded clonotypes through TCR sequencing. The convalescent patients' positive SARS-CoV-2 PCR tests were from March to December 2020, which was before the Alpha, Beta and Delta variants emerged in the United States. Each well held 1.5 million to 2.5 million PBMCs cultured with approximately 9.2 ug/ml peptide pools in IMDM containing 5% human AB serum and 7.5 to 10 IU/ml IL-2. On days 3 and 7, half of the culture medium was replaced with fresh IL-2-containing medium. After 10 to 11 days of culture, CD4+ T cells were isolated by negative selection with the EasySep CD4+ T cell isolation kit. Ficoll-Paque Plus gradient centrifugation was used to isolate PBMCs from whole blood, and the isolated PBMCs were then either used fresh or cryopreserved at -140C. Culture conditions were generally each tested in triplicate wells.

The receptor chain draws on TRBV5-1 and TRBJ2-3; the D gene remains uncertain. The sequencing sample was made of CD4+ T cells from blood, cultured in vitro. This clonotype was obtained from a human donor who had recovered from COVID-19. The CDR3 corresponds to CASSPPQTSGTDTQYF. The DNA reads as follows: TGCGCCAGCAGCCCTCCTCAAACCTCAGGCACAGATACGCAGTATTTT.